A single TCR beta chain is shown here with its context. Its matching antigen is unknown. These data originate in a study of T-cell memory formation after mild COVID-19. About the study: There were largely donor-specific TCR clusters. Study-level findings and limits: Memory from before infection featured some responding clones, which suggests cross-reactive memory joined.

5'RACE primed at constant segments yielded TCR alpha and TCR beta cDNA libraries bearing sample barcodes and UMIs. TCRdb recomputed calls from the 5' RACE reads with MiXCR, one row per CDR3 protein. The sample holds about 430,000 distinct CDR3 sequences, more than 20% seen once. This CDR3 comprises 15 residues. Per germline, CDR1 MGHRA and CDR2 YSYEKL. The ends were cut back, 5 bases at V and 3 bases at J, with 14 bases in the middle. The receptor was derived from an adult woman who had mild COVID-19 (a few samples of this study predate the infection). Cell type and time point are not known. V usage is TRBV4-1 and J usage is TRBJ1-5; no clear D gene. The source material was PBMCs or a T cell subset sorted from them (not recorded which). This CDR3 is CASSSLGLVNQPQHF. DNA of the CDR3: TGCGCCAGCAGCTCCTTGGGTCTCGTCAATCAGCCCCAGCATTTT.